Listed below are T cell receptor beta chains from one sample, sequenced in a study of blood T cells in healthy people across ages. Via MiXCR, TCRdb re-called the 5' RACE reads, giving one row per CDR3 protein. The sample gives 1.5 million or so distinct CDR3 sequences, roughly two fifths of which show up once; about 3.8% is in the top ten. Input material: blood. The origin of the receptors is a woman aged 18-29 years in good health. Both conserved end residues are part of each CDR3. Each record gives: clone size, V gene, J gene, CDR3 protein. Some rows have no size entry. The others give once, few or many, or a class for an expanded clone.

clone size: NA; V gene: TRBV11-2; J gene: TRBJ1-1; CDR3 protein: CASSLVSGPTSQAFF
clone size: few; V gene: TRBV27; J gene: TRBJ2-7; CDR3 protein: CASSRTSEGSYEQYF
clone size: NA; V gene: TRBV7-2; J gene: TRBJ2-6; CDR3 protein: CASSPDPSGANVLTF
clone size: NA; V gene: TRBV4-2; J gene: TRBJ2-1; CDR3 protein: CASSLEGQRQFF
clone size: few; V gene: TRBV29-1; J gene: TRBJ1-1; CDR3 protein: CSVATGLLYTEAFF
clone size: NA; V gene: TRBV29-1; J gene: TRBJ2-7; CDR3 protein: CSVGLQRELQYF
clone size: many; V gene: TRBV11-2; J gene: TRBJ2-1; CDR3 protein: CASSLLSAGAHNEQFF
clone size: few; V gene: TRBV30; J gene: TRBJ2-7; CDR3 protein: CAWSGTYEQYF
clone size: NA; V gene: TRBV27; J gene: TRBJ2-3; CDR3 protein: CASSRRFSTDTQYF
clone size: NA; V gene: TRBV5-1; J gene: TRBJ1-1; CDR3 protein: CASSSDGQGSTEAFF
clone size: NA; V gene: TRBV4-1; J gene: TRBJ2-3; CDR3 protein: CASSPIRGTARGTDTQYF
clone size: NA; V gene: TRBV5-1; J gene: TRBJ2-3; CDR3 protein: CASSPGLAVLTDTQYF
clone size: once; V gene: TRBV25-1; J gene: TRBJ2-2; CDR3 protein: CASSGGTGGTTGELFF
clone size: many; V gene: TRBV28; J gene: TRBJ2-3; CDR3 protein: CASRPTGSTDTQYF
clone size: NA; V gene: TRBV12-3/TRBV12-4; J gene: TRBJ1-1; CDR3 protein: CASTLGTINTEAFF
clone size: NA; V gene: TRBV5-1; J gene: TRBJ2-7; CDR3 protein: CASSLGGPSPYEQYF
clone size: NA; V gene: TRBV18; J gene: TRBJ2-3; CDR3 protein: CASAAFSTGTLGRTPTSTDTQYF
clone size: NA; V gene: TRBV28; J gene: TRBJ1-2; CDR3 protein: CASSFLPGQGSGYTF
clone size: NA; V gene: TRBV6-6; J gene: TRBJ2-1; CDR3 protein: CASSKERGSYNEQFF
clone size: NA; V gene: TRBV20-1; J gene: TRBJ2-7; CDR3 protein: CSFGTLTYEQYF
clone size: NA; V gene: TRBV4-3; J gene: TRBJ1-1; CDR3 protein: CASSQDTYTEAFF
clone size: NA; V gene: TRBV25-1; J gene: TRBJ2-1; CDR3 protein: CASSESGGGAVNEQFF
clone size: few; V gene: TRBV10-3; J gene: TRBJ2-3; CDR3 protein: CAISETGTDTQYF
clone size: once; V gene: TRBV9; J gene: TRBJ2-2; CDR3 protein: CASSVRWDTGELFF
clone size: few; V gene: TRBV7-2; J gene: TRBJ2-5; CDR3 protein: CASSFRSSETQYF
clone size: NA; V gene: TRBV28; J gene: TRBJ1-2; CDR3 protein: CASSFPDRAYGYTF
clone size: NA; V gene: TRBV6-2/TRBV6-3; J gene: TRBJ2-5; CDR3 protein: CASSYSKGTSRKETQYF
clone size: few; V gene: TRBV12-3/TRBV12-4; J gene: TRBJ2-3; CDR3 protein: CASSFQGLAGGTDTQYF
clone size: NA; V gene: TRBV7-9; J gene: TRBJ2-5; CDR3 protein: CASSPLDRSETQYF
clone size: few; V gene: TRBV28; J gene: TRBJ2-3; CDR3 protein: CASSFVPGRFGGTDTQYF
clone size: NA; V gene: TRBV5-1; J gene: TRBJ1-6; CDR3 protein: CASSFDRNYNSPLHF
clone size: NA; V gene: TRBV9; J gene: TRBJ2-7; CDR3 protein: CASSAGTLYEQYF
clone size: NA; V gene: TRBV9; J gene: TRBJ1-1; CDR3 protein: CASSVDAGDYTEAFF
clone size: NA; V gene: TRBV30; J gene: TRBJ1-1; CDR3 protein: CAWSIGVPNTEAFF
clone size: NA; V gene: TRBV7-3; J gene: NA; CDR3 protein: CVSSLLLAGVHNEQYF
clone size: few; V gene: TRBV5-1; J gene: TRBJ2-7; CDR3 protein: CASVPGQGKGEQYF
clone size: many; V gene: TRBV6-1; J gene: TRBJ2-3; CDR3 protein: CASRHAGLPSTDTQYF
clone size: NA; V gene: TRBV7-3; J gene: TRBJ1-1; CDR3 protein: CASTPVLNTEAFF
clone size: NA; V gene: TRBV7-2; J gene: TRBJ1-4; CDR3 protein: CASSYDRSEKLFF
clone size: NA; V gene: TRBV10-3; J gene: TRBJ2-7; CDR3 protein: CTISAGGSTYEQYF
clone size: few; V gene: TRBV4-1; J gene: TRBJ2-4; CDR3 protein: CASSQADSGITLAKNIQYF
clone size: few; V gene: TRBV24-1; J gene: TRBJ2-1; CDR3 protein: CATSGLYEQFF
clone size: NA; V gene: TRBV7-2; J gene: TRBJ2-3; CDR3 protein: CASRTGGGSNTQYF
clone size: NA; V gene: TRBV7-2; J gene: NA; CDR3 protein: CASSRGRTRMGYEQYF
clone size: few; V gene: TRBV6-2/TRBV6-3; J gene: TRBJ1-5; CDR3 protein: CASSYYGGGVGQPQHF
clone size: NA; V gene: TRBV27; J gene: TRBJ1-1; CDR3 protein: CASSISGGTTEAFF
clone size: NA; V gene: TRBV5-1; J gene: NA; CDR3 protein: CASSPRQLDIQYF
clone size: NA; V gene: TRBV9; J gene: TRBJ1-1; CDR3 protein: CASSVGVEGPAFFTEAFF
clone size: few; V gene: TRBV24-1; J gene: TRBJ1-1; CDR3 protein: CATRGSGAQTEAFF
clone size: NA; V gene: TRBV5-1; J gene: TRBJ2-7; CDR3 protein: CASSLEGINEQYF
clone size: NA; V gene: TRBV6-6; J gene: TRBJ2-3; CDR3 protein: CASITSRTGRADTQYF
clone size: many; V gene: TRBV29-1; J gene: TRBJ2-3; CDR3 protein: CSVVSGLLDTQYF
clone size: NA; V gene: TRBV7-9; J gene: TRBJ1-2; CDR3 protein: CASSLGESGYGYTF
clone size: NA; V gene: TRBV4-3; J gene: TRBJ2-7; CDR3 protein: CASSQDIGQALNEQYF
clone size: NA; V gene: TRBV28; J gene: TRBJ2-3; CDR3 protein: CAGSLREGRRKDTQYF
clone size: few; V gene: TRBV5-8; J gene: TRBJ1-1; CDR3 protein: CASIPRQGMNTEAFF
clone size: NA; V gene: TRBV5-5; J gene: TRBJ2-6; CDR3 protein: CASSRYYSQGSGANVLTF
clone size: NA; V gene: TRBV20-1; J gene: TRBJ1-1; CDR3 protein: CSAKTGQGALWKTEAFF
clone size: NA; V gene: TRBV20-1; J gene: TRBJ2-7; CDR3 protein: CSASGQGGYEQYF
clone size: few; V gene: TRBV9; J gene: TRBJ1-1; CDR3 protein: CASSKIGAGNTEAFF